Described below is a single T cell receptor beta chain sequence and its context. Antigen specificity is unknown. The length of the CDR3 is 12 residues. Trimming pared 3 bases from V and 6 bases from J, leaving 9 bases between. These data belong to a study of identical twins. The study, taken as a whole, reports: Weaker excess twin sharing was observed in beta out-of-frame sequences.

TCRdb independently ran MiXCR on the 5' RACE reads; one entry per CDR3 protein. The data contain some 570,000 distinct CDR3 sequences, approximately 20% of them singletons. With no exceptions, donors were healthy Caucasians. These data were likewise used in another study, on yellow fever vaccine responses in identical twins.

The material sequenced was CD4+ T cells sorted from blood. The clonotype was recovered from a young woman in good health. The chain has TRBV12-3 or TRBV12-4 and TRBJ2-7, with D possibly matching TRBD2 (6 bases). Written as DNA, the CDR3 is TGTGCCAGCAGTTTCAACGGGGGCGAGCAGTACTTC. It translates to CASSFNGGEQYF.